The clone carrying this TCR beta chain was observed many times. TCRdb ran MiXCR on the RT-PCR reads and lists one entry per CDR3 protein. The sample lists around 600,000 distinct CDR3 sequences; roughly 10% were seen once. The data were obtained in a study of response to subunit inactivated influenza vaccine. The CDR3 is 14 amino acids. V was pared by 2 bases and J by 0 bases, with 10 bases between. CDR1 DFQATT and CDR2 SNEGSKA come from the germline V gene (reference sequence). The sample was also linked to a second study, of T cells expressing NK-cell markers. This second report adds: UMI-tagged 5'RACE template switching yielded the TCR beta cDNA. From sorted CD3+CD56+NKG2C+, CD3+CD56+NKG2C- and CD3+CD56-NKG2C+ T cells came the TCR beta repertoires.

The source was PBMCs from blood, collected on the day of vaccination. The genes are TRBV20-1 and TRBJ1-1, with D perhaps matching TRBD1 (6 bases). The TCR comes from a man aged 45-60 years who received an inactivated influenza vaccine. The chain's CDR3 is CSARRDTLNTEAFF. The CDR3 nucleotides read TGCAGTGCTAGACGGGACACCCTGAACACTGAAGCTTTCTTT.